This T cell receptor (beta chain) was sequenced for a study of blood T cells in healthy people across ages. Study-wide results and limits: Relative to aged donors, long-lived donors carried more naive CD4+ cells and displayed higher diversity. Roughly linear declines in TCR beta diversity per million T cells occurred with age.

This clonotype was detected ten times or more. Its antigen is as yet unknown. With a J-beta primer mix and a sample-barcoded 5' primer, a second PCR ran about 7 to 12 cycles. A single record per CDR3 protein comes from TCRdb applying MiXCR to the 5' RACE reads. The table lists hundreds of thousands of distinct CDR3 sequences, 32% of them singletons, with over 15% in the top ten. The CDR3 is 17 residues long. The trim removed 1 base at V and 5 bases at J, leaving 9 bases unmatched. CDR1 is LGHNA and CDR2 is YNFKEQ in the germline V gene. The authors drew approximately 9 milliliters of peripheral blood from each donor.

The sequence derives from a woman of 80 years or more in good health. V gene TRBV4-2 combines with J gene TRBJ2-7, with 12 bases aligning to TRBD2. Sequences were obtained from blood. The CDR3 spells CASSQAQTSGGRDEQYF. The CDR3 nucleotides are TGTGCCAGCAGCCAAGCCCAGACTAGCGGGGGTCGGGACGAGCAGTACTTC.